One T cell receptor (beta chain) is described in this entry. Its antigen is as yet unknown. This sample was included in a study of T cell repertoires and Cas9 in healthy adults. Study-level information: Multi-effector potency, cytotoxicity and lineage were assessed in SpCas9-reactive CD4 and CD8 T cells. Findings and limits, study-wide: SpCas9-reactive regulatory T cells reportedly mitigated SpCas9-reactive effector T cells in vitro.

The protocol was immunoSEQ multiplex PCR, while the TCRdb copy is restricted to in-frame clones and leaves out a portion. This sample yields more than 20,000 clones, of which more than 75% are seen a single time; around 0.71% belongs to the top ten. This CDR3 region has 14 residues. Germline CDR1 reads SGHTA; CDR2 reads FQGNSA. Trimming took off 3 bases at V and 8 bases at J, with 13 bases between the two ends. The rearrangement joins TRBV7-2 to TRBJ1-4; possibly TRBD1 for D (6 bases). The source of this sequence is a human donor in good health. The specimen sequenced was CD4+ effector T cells (CD127+, CD25-, CD137-, CD154-) from PBMCs; culture status not recorded. CDR3 DNA sequence: TGTGCCAGCAGCTTCGGACAGTCTCGGGAAAAACTGTTTTTT. It translates to CASSFGQSREKLFF.